This is a list of T cell receptor beta chains from one sample in a study of follicular helper T cells after annual influenza vaccination. Generated by immunoSEQ multiplex PCR, the TCRdb table keeps only in-frame clones and is missing some. The sample records over 8,000 clones, roughly 80% being singletons. The sequenced sample was CXCR5+ CD38- circulating T follicular helper cells from blood, obtained 7 days after influenza vaccination. The receptors originated from an adult who received the influenza vaccine. The CDR3 runs from the conserved cysteine through the conserved F or W. D genes are given only for firm matches. Some rows mark clone size as missing; the rest say once, few, many or name a class of expanded clone.

abundance: .; j_gene: TRBJ2-3; v_gene: TRBV23-1; d_gene: .; CDR3aa: CASSQSEKGTDTQYF; CDR3nt: TGCGCCAGCAGTCAATCGGAGAAAGGCACAGATACGCAGTATTTT
abundance: .; j_gene: TRBJ2-7; v_gene: TRBV5-6; d_gene: TRBD2; CDR3aa: CASSRLTSGWSYEQYF; CDR3nt: TGTGCCAGCAGCCGCCTGACTAGCGGGTGGTCCTACGAGCAGTACTTC
abundance: .; j_gene: TRBJ2-7; v_gene: TRBV11-2; d_gene: .; CDR3aa: CASSLDGQGSYEQYF; CDR3nt: TGTGCCAGCAGCTTAGACGGGCAGGGATCCTACGAGCAGTACTTC
abundance: .; j_gene: TRBJ2-3; v_gene: TRBV5-4; d_gene: TRBD2; CDR3aa: CASSLDGGGNTDTQYF; CDR3nt: TGTGCCAGCAGCTTGGACGGCGGGGGGAACACAGATACGCAGTATTTT
abundance: .; j_gene: TRBJ2-2; v_gene: TRBV7-2; d_gene: TRBD1; CDR3aa: CASSLGYSGTGGTGELFF; CDR3nt: TGTGCCAGCAGCTTGGGGTACTCCGGGACAGGGGGAACCGGGGAGCTGTTTTTT
abundance: .; j_gene: TRBJ2-1; v_gene: TRBV7-2; d_gene: .; CDR3aa: CASSPNSYEQFF; CDR3nt: TGTGCCAGCAGTCCTAACAGCTATGAGCAGTTCTTC
abundance: .; j_gene: TRBJ2-1; v_gene: TRBV7-2; d_gene: TRBD2; CDR3aa: CASSLAGGALNEQFF; CDR3nt: TGTGCCAGCAGCTTAGCCGGGGGGGCATTAAATGAGCAGTTCTTC
abundance: .; j_gene: TRBJ2-7; v_gene: TRBV2; d_gene: .; CDR3aa: CAIIRKYEQYF; CDR3nt: TGTGCCATCATCAGGAAATACGAGCAGTACTTC
abundance: .; j_gene: TRBJ1-3; v_gene: TRBV6-5; d_gene: .; CDR3aa: CASSYSHSGNTIYF; CDR3nt: TGTGCCAGCAGTTACTCGCACTCTGGAAACACCATATATTTT
abundance: .; j_gene: TRBJ2-7; v_gene: TRBV5-1; d_gene: TRBD1; CDR3aa: CASSFTGTGDSGSQYF; CDR3nt: TGCGCCAGCAGCTTTACCGGGACAGGCGATAGCGGTAGTCAGTACTTC
abundance: .; j_gene: TRBJ2-2; v_gene: TRBV15; d_gene: .; CDR3aa: CATRDTGTNTGELFF; CDR3nt: TGTGCCACCAGAGACACAGGGACGAACACCGGGGAGCTGTTTTTT
abundance: few; j_gene: TRBJ2-7; v_gene: TRBV10-3; d_gene: TRBD2; CDR3aa: CGVRGSGGSEQYF; CDR3nt: TGTGGAGTGAGAGGGAGCGGGGGGAGCGAGCAGTACTTC
abundance: .; j_gene: TRBJ2-7; v_gene: TRBV18; d_gene: TRBD2; CDR3aa: CASSLTSGGYEQYF; CDR3nt: TGTGCCAGCTCGCTGACTAGCGGGGGATACGAGCAGTACTTC
abundance: few; j_gene: TRBJ2-2; v_gene: TRBV28; d_gene: TRBD1; CDR3aa: CASSGTGWVGELFF; CDR3nt: TGTGCCAGCAGTGGGACAGGGTGGGTCGGGGAGCTGTTTTTT
abundance: .; j_gene: TRBJ1-2; v_gene: TRBV19; d_gene: TRBD1; CDR3aa: CASSRAGTAFNYGYTF; CDR3nt: TGTGCCAGTAGCCGCGCCGGGACAGCTTTTAACTATGGCTACACCTTC
abundance: .; j_gene: TRBJ2-1; v_gene: TRBV11-2; d_gene: .; CDR3aa: CASSFSPHGLSSYNEQFF; CDR3nt: TGTGCCAGCAGCTTTTCGCCCCACGGTCTCAGCTCCTACAATGAGCAGTTCTTC
abundance: .; j_gene: TRBJ2-7; v_gene: TRBV25-1; d_gene: .; CDR3aa: CASSGGPSYEQYF; CDR3nt: TGTGCCAGCAGTGGGGGGCCCTCCTACGAGCAGTACTTC
abundance: .; j_gene: TRBJ1-5; v_gene: TRBV7-6; d_gene: .; CDR3aa: CASSLRFREPQHF; CDR3nt: TGTGCCAGCAGCTTACGTTTCAGGGAGCCCCAGCATTTT
abundance: .; j_gene: TRBJ2-3; v_gene: TRBV30; d_gene: .; CDR3aa: CAWSVEIGTDTQYF; CDR3nt: TGTGCCTGGAGTGTGGAAATCGGCACAGATACGCAGTATTTT
abundance: .; j_gene: TRBJ2-7; v_gene: TRBV5-1; d_gene: .; CDR3aa: CASSFGPTGYEQYF; CDR3nt: TGCGCCAGCAGCTTTGGACCCACAGGCTACGAGCAGTACTTC
abundance: .; j_gene: TRBJ1-1; v_gene: TRBV7-9; d_gene: .; CDR3aa: CASSLLSATEAFF; CDR3nt: TGTGCCAGCAGCTTACTCTCTGCCACTGAAGCTTTCTTT
abundance: .; j_gene: TRBJ2-4; v_gene: TRBV9; d_gene: .; CDR3aa: CASRDHRVSGAKNIQYF; CDR3nt: TGTGCCAGCAGGGACCACAGGGTTAGCGGGGCCAAAAACATTCAGTACTTC
abundance: .; j_gene: TRBJ2-7; v_gene: TRBV6-1; d_gene: TRBD2; CDR3aa: CAGSPRGGTSYEQYF; CDR3nt: TGTGCCGGGTCACCTCGGGGGGGAACCTCCTACGAGCAGTACTTC
abundance: .; j_gene: TRBJ1-2; v_gene: TRBV10-1; d_gene: TRBD1; CDR3aa: CASRGQGLGGSGYTF; CDR3nt: TGCGCCAGCAGGGGACAGGGATTGGGGGGTTCAGGCTACACCTTC
abundance: once; j_gene: TRBJ1-4; v_gene: TRBV25-1; d_gene: TRBD1; CDR3aa: CANEDRLIVVNEKLFF; CDR3nt: TGTGCCAATGAGGACAGGTTGATCGTAGTTAATGAAAAACTGTTTTTT
abundance: .; j_gene: TRBJ2-1; v_gene: TRBV7-9; d_gene: TRBD1; CDR3aa: CASSPPGQGGNEQFF; CDR3nt: TGTGCCAGCAGCCCCCCGGGACAGGGTGGCAATGAGCAGTTCTTC
abundance: .; j_gene: TRBJ1-3; v_gene: TRBV19; d_gene: .; CDR3aa: CASGPGLSGNTIYF; CDR3nt: TGTGCCAGTGGACCAGGGTTGTCTGGAAACACCATATATTTT